The 4 T cell receptor beta chains below come from one sample, sequenced in a study of T cells expressing NK-cell markers. TCRdb reprocessed the 5' RACE reads and stores each CDR3 protein as one record, lacking DNA. Its table records 550,000 or so distinct CDR3 sequences. Sample: blood T cells: a sorted CD56 or NKG2C T cell subset, CD4+ or CD8+ T cells, or bulk PBMC T cells (not recorded which). The receptors come from a man between 18 and 29 years old in good health.

The V gene is TRBV6-2 or TRBV6-3, the J gene TRBJ2-1; the D call of TRBD1 rests on TCRdb alone, since no DNA is present to check it. Germline lookup yields CDR1 MNHEY and CDR2 SVGEGT. The CDR3 totals 15 residues. Here the CDR3 reads CASRHPGRGANEQFF.

V is TRBV5-1 and J is TRBJ2-7; no DNA is available, so the TRBD1 call from TCRdb remains unchecked. The CDR3 is 15 residues long. Germline V CDR1 and CDR2: SGHRS, YFSETQ. CDR3 protein: CASSLEPGVWYEQYF.

V gene TRBV5-1 combines with J gene TRBJ2-6. Germline assignment: CDR1 SGHRS and CDR2 YFSETQ. The CDR3 spans 18 residues. CDR3 sequence reads: CASSLAVTQLSGANVLTF.

CDR3 region: CSVWSTGLAGVSYNEQFF. This rearrangement joins TRBV29-1 to TRBJ2-1; checking the TCRdb D call of TRBD2 is not possible without DNA. Looked up from germline, CDR1 is SQVTM and CDR2 is ANQGSEA. The CDR3 is 18 amino acids.